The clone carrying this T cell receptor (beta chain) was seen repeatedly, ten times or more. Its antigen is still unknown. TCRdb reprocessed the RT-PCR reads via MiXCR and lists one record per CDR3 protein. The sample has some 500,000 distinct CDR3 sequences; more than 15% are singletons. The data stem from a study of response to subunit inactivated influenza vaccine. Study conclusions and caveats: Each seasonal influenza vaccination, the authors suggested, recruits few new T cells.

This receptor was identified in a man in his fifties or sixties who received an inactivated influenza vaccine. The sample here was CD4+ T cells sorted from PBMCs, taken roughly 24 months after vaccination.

For the CDR3, the DNA is TGTGCCAGCAGCCAAGACTCCGAACAGTACAATGAGCAGTTCTTC. This translates into CASSQDSEQYNEQFF. This rearrangement joins TRBV3-1 to TRBJ2-1; no reliable D call. The CDR3 consists of 15 residues. Germline V gives CDR1 LGHDT, CDR2 YNNKEL (reference sequence). The germline V and J ends were trimmed by 0 bases and 4 bases, with 10 bases remaining between them.